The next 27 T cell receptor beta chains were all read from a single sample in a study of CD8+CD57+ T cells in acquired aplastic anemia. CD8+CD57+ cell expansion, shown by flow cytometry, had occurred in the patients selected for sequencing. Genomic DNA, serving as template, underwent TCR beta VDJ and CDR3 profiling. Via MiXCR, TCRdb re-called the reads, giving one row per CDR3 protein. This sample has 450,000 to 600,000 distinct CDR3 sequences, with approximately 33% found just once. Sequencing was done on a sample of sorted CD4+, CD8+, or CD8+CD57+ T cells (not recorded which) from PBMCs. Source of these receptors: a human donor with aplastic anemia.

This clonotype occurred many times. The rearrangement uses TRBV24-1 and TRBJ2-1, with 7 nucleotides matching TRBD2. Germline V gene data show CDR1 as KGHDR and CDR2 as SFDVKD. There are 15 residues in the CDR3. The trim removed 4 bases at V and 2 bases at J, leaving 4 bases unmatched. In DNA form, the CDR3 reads TGTGCCACCAGTGAGGCCGCGGGAGCCTACAATGAGCAGTTCTTC. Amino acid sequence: CATSEAAGAYNEQFF.

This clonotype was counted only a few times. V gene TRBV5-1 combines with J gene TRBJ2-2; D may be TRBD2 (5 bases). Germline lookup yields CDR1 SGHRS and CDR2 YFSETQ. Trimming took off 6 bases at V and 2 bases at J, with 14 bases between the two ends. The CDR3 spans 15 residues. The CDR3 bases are TGCGCCAGCACTACGAGTGGGAGTAACACCGGGGAGCTGTTTTTT. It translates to CASTTSGSNTGELFF. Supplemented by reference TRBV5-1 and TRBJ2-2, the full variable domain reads KAGVTQTPRYLIKTRGQQVTLSCSPISGHRSVSWYQQTPGQGLQFLFEYFSETQRNKGNFPGRFSGRQFSNSRSEMNVSTLELGDSALYLCASTTSGSNTGELFFGEGSRLTVL.

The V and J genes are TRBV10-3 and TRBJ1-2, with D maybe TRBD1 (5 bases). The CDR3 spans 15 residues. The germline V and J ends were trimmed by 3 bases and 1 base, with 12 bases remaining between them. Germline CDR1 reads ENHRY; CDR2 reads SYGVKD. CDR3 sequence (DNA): TGTGCCATCAGTGACGGGAGGGACGGTAACTATGGCTACACCTTC. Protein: CAISDGRDGNYGYTF.

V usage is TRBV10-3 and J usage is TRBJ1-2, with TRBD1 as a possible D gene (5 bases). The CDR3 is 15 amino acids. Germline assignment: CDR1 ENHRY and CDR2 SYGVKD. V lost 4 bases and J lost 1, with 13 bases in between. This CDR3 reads CAISGGDLNNYGYTF. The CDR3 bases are TGTGCCATCAGTGGGGGGGACCTCAATAACTATGGCTACACCTTC.

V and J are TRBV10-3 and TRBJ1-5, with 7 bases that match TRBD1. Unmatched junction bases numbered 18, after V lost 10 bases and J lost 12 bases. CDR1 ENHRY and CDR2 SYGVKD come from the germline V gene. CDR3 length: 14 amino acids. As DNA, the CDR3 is TGTGCCAGCAGCCCTCCAGGGACAGCCTTGGTCCAGCATTTT. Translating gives CASSPPGTALVQHF.

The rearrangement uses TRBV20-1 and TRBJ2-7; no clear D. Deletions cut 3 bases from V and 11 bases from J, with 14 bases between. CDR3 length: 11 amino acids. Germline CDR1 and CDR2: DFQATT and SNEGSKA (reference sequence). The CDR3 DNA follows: TGCAGTGCTAGGGCACTGCCTCTCGAGTACTTC. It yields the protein CSARALPLEYF.

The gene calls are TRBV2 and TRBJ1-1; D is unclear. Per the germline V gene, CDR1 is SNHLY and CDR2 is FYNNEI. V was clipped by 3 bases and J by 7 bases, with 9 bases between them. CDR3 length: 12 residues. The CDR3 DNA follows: TGTGCCAGCAGTGAGGATGGGGTTGAAGCTTTCTTT. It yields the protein CASSEDGVEAFF. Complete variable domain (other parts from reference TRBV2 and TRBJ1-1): EPEVTQTPSHQVTQMGQEVILRCVPISNHLYFYWYRQILGQKVEFLVSFYNNEISEKSEIFDDQFSVERPDGSNFTLKIRSTKLEDSAMYFCASSEDGVEAFFGQGTRLTVV.

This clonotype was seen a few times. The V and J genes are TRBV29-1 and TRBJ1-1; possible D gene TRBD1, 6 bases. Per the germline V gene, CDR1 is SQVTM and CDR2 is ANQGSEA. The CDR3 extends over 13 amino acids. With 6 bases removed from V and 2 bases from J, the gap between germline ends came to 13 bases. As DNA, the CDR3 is TGCAGCGTCCAACGACAGGTTAACACTGAAGCTTTCTTT. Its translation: CSVQRQVNTEAFF.

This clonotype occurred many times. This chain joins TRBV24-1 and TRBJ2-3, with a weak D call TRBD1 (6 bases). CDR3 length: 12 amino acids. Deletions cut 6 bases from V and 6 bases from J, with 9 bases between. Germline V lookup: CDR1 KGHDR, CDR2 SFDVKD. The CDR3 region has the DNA TGTGCCACCAGTAACCAGGGGGATACGCAGTATTTT. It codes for CATSNQGDTQYF.

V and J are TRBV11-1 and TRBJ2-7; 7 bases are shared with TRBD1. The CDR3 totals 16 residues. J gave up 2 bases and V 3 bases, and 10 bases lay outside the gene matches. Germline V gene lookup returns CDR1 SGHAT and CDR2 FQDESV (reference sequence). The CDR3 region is CASSFLGGQATYEQYF. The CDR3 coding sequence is TGTGCCAGCAGCTTCCTAGGCGGACAGGCGACCTACGAGCAGTACTTC.

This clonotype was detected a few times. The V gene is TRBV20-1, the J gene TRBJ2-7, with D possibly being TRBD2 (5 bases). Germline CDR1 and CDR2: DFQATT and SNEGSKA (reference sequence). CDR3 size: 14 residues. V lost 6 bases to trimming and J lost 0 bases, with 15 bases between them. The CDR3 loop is CSAISRGVSYEQYF. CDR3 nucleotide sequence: TGCAGTGCCATTTCCCGGGGAGTCTCCTACGAGCAGTACTTC.

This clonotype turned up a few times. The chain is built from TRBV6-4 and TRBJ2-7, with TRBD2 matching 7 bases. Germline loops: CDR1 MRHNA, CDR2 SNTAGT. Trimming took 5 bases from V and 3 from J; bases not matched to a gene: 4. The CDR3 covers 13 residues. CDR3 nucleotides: TGTGCCAGCAGTCCGCGGGAGAACTACGAGCAGTACTTC. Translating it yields CASSPRENYEQYF.

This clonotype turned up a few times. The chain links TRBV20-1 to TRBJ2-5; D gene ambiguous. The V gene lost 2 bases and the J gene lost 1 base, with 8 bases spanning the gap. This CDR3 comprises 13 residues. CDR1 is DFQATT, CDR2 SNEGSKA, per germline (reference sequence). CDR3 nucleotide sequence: TGCAGTGCTAGATTGAACACCCAAGAGACCCAGTACTTC. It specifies CSARLNTQETQYF.

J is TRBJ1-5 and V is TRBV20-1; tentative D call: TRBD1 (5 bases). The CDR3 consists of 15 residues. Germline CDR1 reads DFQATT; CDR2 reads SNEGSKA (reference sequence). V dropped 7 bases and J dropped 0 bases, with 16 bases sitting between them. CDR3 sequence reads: CSGLFGGASNQPQHF. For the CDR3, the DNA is TGCAGTGGTCTCTTCGGAGGGGCTAGCAATCAGCCCCAGCATTTT.

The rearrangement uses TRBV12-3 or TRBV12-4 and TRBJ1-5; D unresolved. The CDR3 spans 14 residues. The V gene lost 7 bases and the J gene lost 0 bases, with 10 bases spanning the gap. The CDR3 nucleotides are TGTGCCAGCATTGAGGGCCATAGCAATCAGCCCCAGCATTTT. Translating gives CASIEGHSNQPQHF.

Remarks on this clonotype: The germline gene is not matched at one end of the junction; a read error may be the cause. The CDR3, as DNA: TGTGCCAGCAGCCAAGATGGGTTT. This sequence encodes CASSQDGF. The chain couples TRBV3-1 to TRBJ2-3; no clear D gene. The CDR3 extends over 8 amino acids. Per the germline V gene, CDR1 is LGHDT and CDR2 is YNNKEL (reference sequence).

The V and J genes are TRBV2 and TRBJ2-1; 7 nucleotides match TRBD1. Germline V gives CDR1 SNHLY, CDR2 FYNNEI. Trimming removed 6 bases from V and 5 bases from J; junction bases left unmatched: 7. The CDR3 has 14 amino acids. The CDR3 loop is CASSDRDGHNEQFF. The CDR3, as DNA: TGTGCCAGCAGCGACAGGGACGGACACAATGAGCAGTTCTTC.

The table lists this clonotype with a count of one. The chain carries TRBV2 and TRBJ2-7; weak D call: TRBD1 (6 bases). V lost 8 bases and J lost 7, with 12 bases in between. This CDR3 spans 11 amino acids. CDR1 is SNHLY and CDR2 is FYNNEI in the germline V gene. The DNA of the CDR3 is TGTGCCAGCCGGGACACCGGGGAGCAGTACTTC. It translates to CASRDTGEQYF.

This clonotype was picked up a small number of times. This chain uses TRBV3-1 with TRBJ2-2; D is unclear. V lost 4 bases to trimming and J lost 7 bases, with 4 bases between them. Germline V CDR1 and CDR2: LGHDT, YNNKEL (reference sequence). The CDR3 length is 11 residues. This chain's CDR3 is CASSRVGELFF. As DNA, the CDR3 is TGTGCCAGCAGCCGGGTCGGGGAGCTGTTTTTT.

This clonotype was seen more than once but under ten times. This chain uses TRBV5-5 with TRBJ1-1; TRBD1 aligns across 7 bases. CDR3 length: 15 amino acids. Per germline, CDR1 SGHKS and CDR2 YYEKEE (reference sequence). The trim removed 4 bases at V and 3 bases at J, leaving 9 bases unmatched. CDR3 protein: CASSQQQGTYTEAFF. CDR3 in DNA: TGTGCCAGCAGCCAGCAACAGGGGACTTACACTGAAGCTTTCTTT.

CDR3 amino acids: CASSVVQGLNEQYF. The CDR3 DNA reads as TGTGCCAGCAGCGTTGTCCAGGGTTTAAACGAGCAGTACTTC. The chain joins TRBV25-1 to TRBJ2-7, with a tentative D call TRBD1 (5 bases). Trimming took off 6 bases at V and 5 bases at J, with 17 bases between the two ends. Germline-derived CDR1 and CDR2 are MGHDK and SYGVNS. The length of the CDR3 is 14 residues.

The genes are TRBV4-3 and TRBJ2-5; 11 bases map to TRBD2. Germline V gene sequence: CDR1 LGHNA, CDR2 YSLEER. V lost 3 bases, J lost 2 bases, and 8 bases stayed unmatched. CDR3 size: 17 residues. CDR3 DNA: TGCGCCAGCAGCCATCGCCTAGCGGGGGGAAAACAAGAGACCCAGTACTTC. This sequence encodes CASSHRLAGGKQETQYF.

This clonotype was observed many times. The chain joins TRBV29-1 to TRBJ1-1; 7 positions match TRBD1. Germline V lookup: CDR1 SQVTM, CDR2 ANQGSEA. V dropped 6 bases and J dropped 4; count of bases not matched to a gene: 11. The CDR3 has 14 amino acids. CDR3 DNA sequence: TGCAGCGTGGGGGAACTCAGGGGGTCCACTGAAGCTTTCTTT. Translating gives CSVGELRGSTEAFF.

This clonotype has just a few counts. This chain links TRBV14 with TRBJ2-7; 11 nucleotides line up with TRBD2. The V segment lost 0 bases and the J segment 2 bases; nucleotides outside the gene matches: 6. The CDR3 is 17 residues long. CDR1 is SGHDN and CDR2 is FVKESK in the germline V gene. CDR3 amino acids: CASSQDSVAGGTYEQYF. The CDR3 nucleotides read TGTGCCAGCAGCCAAGATTCTGTAGCGGGGGGGACCTACGAGCAGTACTTC.

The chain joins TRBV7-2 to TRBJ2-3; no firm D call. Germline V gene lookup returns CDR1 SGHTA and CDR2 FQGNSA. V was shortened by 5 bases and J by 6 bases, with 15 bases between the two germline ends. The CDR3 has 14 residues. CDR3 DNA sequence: TGTGCCAGCAGCCCCCTTGGACGGGTGGATACGCAGTATTTT. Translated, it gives CASSPLGRVDTQYF.

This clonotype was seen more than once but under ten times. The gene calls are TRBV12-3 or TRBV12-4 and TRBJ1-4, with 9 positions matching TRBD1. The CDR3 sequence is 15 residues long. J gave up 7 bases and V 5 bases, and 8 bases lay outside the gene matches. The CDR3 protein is CASSPSGQGSEKLFF. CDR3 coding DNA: TGTGCCAGCAGTCCCTCGGGACAGGGTTCTGAAAAACTGTTTTTT.

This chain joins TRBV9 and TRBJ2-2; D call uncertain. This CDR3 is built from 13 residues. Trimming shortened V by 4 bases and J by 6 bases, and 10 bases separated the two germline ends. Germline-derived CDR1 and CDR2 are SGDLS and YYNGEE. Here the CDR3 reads CASSNAPAGELFF. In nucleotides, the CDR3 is TGTGCCAGCAGCAATGCGCCAGCCGGGGAGCTGTTTTTT. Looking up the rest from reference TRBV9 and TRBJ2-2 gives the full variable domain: DSGVTQTPKHLITATGQRVTLRCSPRSGDLSVYWYQQSLDQGLQFLIQYYNGEERAKGNILERFSAQQFPDLHSELNLSSLELGDSALYFCASSNAPAGELFFGEGSRLTVL.